This is a list of T cell receptor beta chains from one sample in a study of cytomegalovirus exposure and HLA in healthy donors. Profiling relied on immunoSEQ multiplex PCR, and the TCRdb table lists in-frame clones only, not all of them. Counted here are about 110,000 clones, approximately 80% occurring once; the ten biggest clones make up 2.2%. The sequencing input was PBMCs. These receptors were taken from a woman aged 30 to 39 in good health and CMV-seronegative. Both conserved end residues are part of each CDR3. A D gene is named only where the DNA matches it firmly. Some rows mark clone size as missing; the rest say once, few, many or name a class of expanded clone.

V gene	clone size	D gene	J gene	CDR3 protein	CDR3 DNA
TRBV19	NA	TRBD2	TRBJ2-7	CASKTSGSSYEQYF	TGTGCCAGTAAGACTAGCGGGAGCTCCTACGAGCAGTACTTC
TRBV28	NA	TRBD1	TRBJ2-5	CASSFQTGGRGETQYF	TGTGCCAGCAGTTTCCAAACAGGGGGCAGGGGAGAGACCCAGTACTTC
TRBV5-4	NA	TRBD2	TRBJ2-3	CASSYPASGGTDTQYF	TGTGCCAGCAGCTACCCTGCTAGCGGGGGGACAGATACGCAGTATTTT
TRBV5-4	NA	TRBD2	TRBJ2-7	CASSLIAGTSGRDEQYF	TGTGCCAGCAGCTTGATCGCCGGGACTAGCGGGAGAGACGAGCAGTACTTC
TRBV5-1	NA	NA	TRBJ2-1	CASSLAGQELNEQFF	TGCGCCAGCAGCTTAGCGGGACAGGAACTTAATGAGCAGTTCTTC
TRBV20-1	NA	NA	TRBJ1-4	CSAITGEKLFF	TGCAGTGCAATTACTGGTGAAAAACTGTTTTTT
TRBV21-1	NA	NA	TRBJ2-1	CASSRDGWDGRATNEQFF	TGTGCCAGCAGCAGGGACGGCTGGGACGGGAGGGCCACAAATGAGCAGTTCTTC
TRBV19	NA	TRBD1	TRBJ2-7	CASSLRTGYEQYF	TGTGCCAGTAGTCTCAGGACAGGCTACGAGCAGTACTTC
TRBV7-9	NA	TRBD2	TRBJ2-1	CASSSLGGFSGSSYNEQFF	TGTGCCAGCAGCTCACTTGGGGGTTTTAGCGGGAGCTCCTACAATGAGCAGTTCTTC
TRBV5-1	once	NA	TRBJ1-1	CASSTSAGRDTEAFF	TGCGCCAGCAGCACATCCGCCGGTCGGGACACTGAAGCTTTCTTT
TRBV2	NA	TRBD2	TRBJ2-2	CVGRDYGELFF	TGTGTCGGCAGGGACTACGGGGAGCTGTTTTTT
TRBV10-1	NA	NA	TRBJ2-1	CASSEEPRHEQFF	TGCGCCAGCAGTGAGGAGCCTAGACATGAGCAGTTCTTC
TRBV18	NA	NA	TRBJ1-4	CASSADRRTEKLFF	TGTGCCAGCTCGGCCGACAGGCGTACCGAAAAACTGTTTTTT
TRBV9	NA	TRBD2	TRBJ2-4	CASSPTSGIGAKNVQYF	TGTGCCAGCAGCCCTACTAGCGGGATCGGGGCCAAAAACGTTCAGTACTTC
TRBV7-2	NA	NA	TRBJ1-2	CASSLTTDSNYGYTF	TGTGCCAGCAGCCTCACGACAGACTCTAACTATGGCTACACCTTC
TRBV2	NA	TRBD1	TRBJ1-5	CASSGQGNGQPQHF	TGTGCCAGCAGTGGACAGGGGAACGGTCAGCCCCAGCATTTT
TRBV2	NA	NA	TRBJ2-2	CASSDVGSGELFF	TGTGCCAGCAGTGACGTCGGTTCCGGGGAGCTGTTTTTT
TRBV2	NA	TRBD2	TRBJ2-3	CASKSGRSGDTQYF	TGTGCCAGCAAGAGCGGGAGGAGTGGAGATACGCAGTATTTT
TRBV5-4	NA	NA	TRBJ2-3	CASSFPGQSTDTQYF	TGTGCCAGCAGCTTCCCCGGACAGAGCACAGATACGCAGTATTTT
TRBV11-2	NA	TRBD1	TRBJ2-6	CASRDPGQGAQGANVLTF	TGTGCCAGCAGGGACCCGGGACAGGGGGCGCAGGGGGCCAACGTCCTGACTTTC
TRBV7-2	NA	TRBD1	TRBJ1-1	CASSLDYRGGEAFF	TGTGCCAGCAGCTTAGACTACAGGGGAGGTGAAGCTTTCTTT
TRBV6-6	NA	NA	TRBJ1-1	CASSYLGATNTEAFF	TGTGCCAGCAGTTATTTGGGGGCCACGAACACTGAAGCTTTCTTT
TRBV18	NA	TRBD1	TRBJ2-5	CASSPAGTGGPTQYF	TGTGCCAGCTCACCAGCCGGGACAGGGGGACCGACCCAGTACTTC
TRBV9	NA	TRBD2	TRBJ2-2	CASSGPGLDLGGELFF	TGTGCCAGCAGCGGACCGGGACTAGACTTGGGCGGGGAGCTGTTTTTT
TRBV19	NA	TRBD1	TRBJ2-7	CASSIQGAAYEQYF	TGTGCCAGTAGTATTCAGGGGGCGGCCTACGAGCAGTACTTC
TRBV13	NA	TRBD2	TRBJ2-7	CASSRDYQSYEQYF	TGTGCCAGCAGCCGGGACTACCAGAGCTACGAGCAGTACTTC
TRBV7-2	NA	TRBD2	TRBJ2-3	CASSSPGGSGTDTQYF	TGTGCCAGCAGCTCCCCGGGCGGGAGTGGGACAGATACGCAGTATTTT